The clone carrying this T cell receptor beta chain occurred many times. Its matching antigen is unknown. This sample stems from a study of CD8 T cells in ankylosing spondylitis. Notes on the study in general: It was reported that disease-linked clones were significantly enriched in matched ankylosing spondylitis synovial fluid.

One entry per CDR3 protein, called by TCRdb with MiXCR from the 5' RACE reads. The sample yields approximately 250,000 distinct CDR3 sequences, roughly a quarter seen once. Sequenced sample: blood, either unsorted or a sorted T cell fraction (not recorded which). This TCR was recovered from a male donor with ankylosing spondylitis or in good health (not recorded which).

The DNA for the CDR3 is TGTGCCAGCAGTCCTCAGGGTGGGTGGCAGCCCCAGCATTTT. Amino acids: CASSPQGGWQPQHF. The chain combines TRBV9 with TRBJ1-5, with TRBD1 as a possible D gene (5 bases). Trimming stripped 5 bases from V and 7 bases from J, with 16 bases between. Germline lookup yields CDR1 SGDLS and CDR2 YYNGEE. The CDR3 extends over 14 amino acids.